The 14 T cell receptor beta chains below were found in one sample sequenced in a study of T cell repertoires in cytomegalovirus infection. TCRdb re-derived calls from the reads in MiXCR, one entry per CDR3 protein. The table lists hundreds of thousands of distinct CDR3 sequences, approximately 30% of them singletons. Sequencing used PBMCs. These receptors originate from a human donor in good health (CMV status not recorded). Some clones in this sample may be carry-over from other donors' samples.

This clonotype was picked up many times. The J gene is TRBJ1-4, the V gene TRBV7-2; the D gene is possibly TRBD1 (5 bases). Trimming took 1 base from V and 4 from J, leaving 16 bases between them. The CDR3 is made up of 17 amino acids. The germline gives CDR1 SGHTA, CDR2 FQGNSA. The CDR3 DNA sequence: TGTGCCAGCAGCTTAGAAGGTGCGGGGACGATTAATGAAAAACTGTTTTTT. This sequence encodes CASSLEGAGTINEKLFF.

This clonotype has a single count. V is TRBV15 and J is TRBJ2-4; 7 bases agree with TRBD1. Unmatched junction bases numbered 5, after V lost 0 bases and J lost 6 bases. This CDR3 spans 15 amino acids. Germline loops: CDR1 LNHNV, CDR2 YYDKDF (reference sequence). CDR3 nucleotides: TGTGCCACCAGCAGAGAAGGCCAGGGGGTAAACATTCAGTACTTC. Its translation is CATSREGQGVNIQYF.

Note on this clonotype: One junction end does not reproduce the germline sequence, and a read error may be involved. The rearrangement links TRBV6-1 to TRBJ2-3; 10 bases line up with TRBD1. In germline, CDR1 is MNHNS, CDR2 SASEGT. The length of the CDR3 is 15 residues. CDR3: CASRPGTGDTETQYF. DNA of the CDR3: TGTGCCAGCAGGCCCGGGACAGGGGACACAGAGACGCAGTATTTT.

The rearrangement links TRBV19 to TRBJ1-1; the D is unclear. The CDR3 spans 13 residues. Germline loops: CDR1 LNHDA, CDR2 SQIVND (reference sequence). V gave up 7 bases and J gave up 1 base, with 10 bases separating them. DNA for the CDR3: TGTGCCAGTACCAAAGTTACGAACACTGAAGCTTTCTTT. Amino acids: CASTKVTNTEAFF.

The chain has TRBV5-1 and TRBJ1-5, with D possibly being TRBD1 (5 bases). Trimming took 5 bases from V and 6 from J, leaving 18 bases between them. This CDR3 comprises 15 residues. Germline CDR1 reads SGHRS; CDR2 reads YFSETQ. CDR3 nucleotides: TGCGCCAGCAGAGAGGGACCGATAGGTGGTCAGCCCCAGCATTTT. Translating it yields CASREGPIGGQPQHF.

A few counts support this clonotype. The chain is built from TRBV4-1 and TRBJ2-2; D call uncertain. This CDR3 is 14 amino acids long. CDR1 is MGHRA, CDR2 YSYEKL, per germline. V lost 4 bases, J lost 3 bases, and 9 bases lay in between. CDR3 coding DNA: TGCGCCAGCAGCCCCTATACCTACACCGGGGAGCTGTTTTTT. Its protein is CASSPYTYTGELFF.

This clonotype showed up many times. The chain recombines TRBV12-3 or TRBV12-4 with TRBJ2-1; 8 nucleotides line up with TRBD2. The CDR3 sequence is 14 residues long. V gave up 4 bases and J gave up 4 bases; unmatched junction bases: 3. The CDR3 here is CASSYTSGYNEQFF. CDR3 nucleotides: TGTGCCAGCAGTTACACTAGCGGATACAATGAGCAGTTCTTC.

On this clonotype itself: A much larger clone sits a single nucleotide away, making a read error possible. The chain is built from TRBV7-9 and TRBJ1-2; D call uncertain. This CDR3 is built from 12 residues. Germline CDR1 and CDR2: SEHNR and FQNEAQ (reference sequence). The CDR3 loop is CVGSGVNYGYTF. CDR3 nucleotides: TGTGTGGGAAGTGGGGTTAACTATGGCTACACCTTC.

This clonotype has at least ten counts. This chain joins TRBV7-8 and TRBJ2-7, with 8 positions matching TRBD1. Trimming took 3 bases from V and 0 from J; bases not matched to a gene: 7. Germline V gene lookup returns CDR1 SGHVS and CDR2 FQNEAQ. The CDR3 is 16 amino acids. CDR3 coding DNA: TGTGCCAGCAGCTTGGCCGGGACAGGAAGCTCCTACGAGCAGTACTTC. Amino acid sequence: CASSLAGTGSSYEQYF.

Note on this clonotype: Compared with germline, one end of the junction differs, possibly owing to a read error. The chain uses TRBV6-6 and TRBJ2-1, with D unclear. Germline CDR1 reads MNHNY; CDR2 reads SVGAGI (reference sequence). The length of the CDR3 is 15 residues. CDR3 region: CANSYSRRTYNEQFF. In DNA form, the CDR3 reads TGTGCCAACAGTTACTCCAGGCGTACCTACAATGAGCAGTTCTTC.

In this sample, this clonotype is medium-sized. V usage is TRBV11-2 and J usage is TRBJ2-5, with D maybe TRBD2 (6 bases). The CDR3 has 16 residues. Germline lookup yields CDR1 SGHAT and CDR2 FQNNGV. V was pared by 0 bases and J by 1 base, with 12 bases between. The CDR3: CASSLDPAGGQETQYF. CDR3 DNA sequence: TGTGCCAGCAGCTTAGATCCTGCCGGGGGCCAAGAGACCCAGTACTTC.

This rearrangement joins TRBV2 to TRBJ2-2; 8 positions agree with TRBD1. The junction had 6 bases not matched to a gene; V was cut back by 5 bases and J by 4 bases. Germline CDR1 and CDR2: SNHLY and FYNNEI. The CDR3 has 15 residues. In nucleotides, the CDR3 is TGTGCCAGCAGTCAGGACAGGGCCGTCACCGGGGAGCTGTTTTTT. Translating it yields CASSQDRAVTGELFF.

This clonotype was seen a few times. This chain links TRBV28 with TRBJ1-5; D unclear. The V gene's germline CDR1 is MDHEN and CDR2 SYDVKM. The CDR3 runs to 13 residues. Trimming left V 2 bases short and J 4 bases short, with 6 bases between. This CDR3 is CASSLHANQPQHF. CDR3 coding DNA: TGTGCCAGCAGTTTACATGCGAATCAGCCCCAGCATTTT.

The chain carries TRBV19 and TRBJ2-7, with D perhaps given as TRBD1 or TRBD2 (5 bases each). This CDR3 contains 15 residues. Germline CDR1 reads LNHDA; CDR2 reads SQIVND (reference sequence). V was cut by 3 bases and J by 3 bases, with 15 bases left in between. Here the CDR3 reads CASSISGTASYEQYF. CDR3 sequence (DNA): TGTGCCAGTAGTATTTCCGGGACCGCCAGCTACGAGCAGTACTTC.